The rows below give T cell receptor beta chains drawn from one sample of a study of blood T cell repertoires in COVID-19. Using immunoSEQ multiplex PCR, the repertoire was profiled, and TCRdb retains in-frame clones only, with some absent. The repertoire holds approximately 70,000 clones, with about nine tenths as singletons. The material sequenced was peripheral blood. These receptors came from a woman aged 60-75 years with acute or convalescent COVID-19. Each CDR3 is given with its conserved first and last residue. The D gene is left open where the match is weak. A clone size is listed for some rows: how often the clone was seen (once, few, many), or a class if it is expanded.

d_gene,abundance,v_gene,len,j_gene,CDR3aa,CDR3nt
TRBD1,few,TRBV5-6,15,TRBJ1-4,CASSPDRGNGEKLFF,TGTGCCAGCAGTCCTGACAGGGGGAACGGTGAAAAACTGTTTTTT
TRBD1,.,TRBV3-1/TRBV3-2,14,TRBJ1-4,CASSRRQGFEKLFF,TGTGCCAGCAGCCGCCGACAGGGGTTTGAAAAACTGTTTTTT
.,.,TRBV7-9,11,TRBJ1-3,CASSNTGPAYF,TGTGCCAGCAGCAACACAGGCCCGGCATATTTT
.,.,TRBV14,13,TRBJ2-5,CASSLRGQETQYF,TGTGCCAGCAGCCTCAGGGGTCAAGAGACCCAGTACTTC
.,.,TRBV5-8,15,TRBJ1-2,CASRPPGGGDYGYTF,TGTGCCAGCAGGCCCCCCGGGGGGGGCGACTATGGCTACACCTTC
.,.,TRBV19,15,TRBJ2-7,CASTSGWGSGYEQYF,TGTGCCAGTACCTCAGGTTGGGGAAGCGGCTACGAGCAGTACTTC
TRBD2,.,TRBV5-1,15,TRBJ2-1,CASSWTSPGGNEQFF,TGCGCCAGCAGCTGGACGTCGCCGGGGGGGAATGAGCAGTTCTTC
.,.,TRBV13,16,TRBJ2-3,CASSLMRRGPTDTQYF,TGTGCCAGCAGCTTAATGCGGCGGGGTCCCACAGATACGCAGTATTTT
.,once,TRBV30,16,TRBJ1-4,CAWSVGSGATNEKLFF,TGTGCCTGGAGTGTCGGCAGCGGGGCAACTAATGAAAAACTGTTTTTT
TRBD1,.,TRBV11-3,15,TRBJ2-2,CASSLGTGFTGELFF,TGTGCCAGCAGCTTAGGGACAGGGTTCACCGGGGAGCTGTTTTTT
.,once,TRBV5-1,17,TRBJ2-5,CASSLSPDSLARGTQYF,TGCGCCAGCAGCCTGTCGCCGGATAGCCTCGCTCGGGGGACCCAGTACTTC
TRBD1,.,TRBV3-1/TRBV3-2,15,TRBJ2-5,CASSLRGPRQETQYF,TGTGCCAGCAGCCTAAGGGGGCCCCGCCAAGAGACCCAGTACTTC
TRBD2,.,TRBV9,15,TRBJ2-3,CASSTLAGGSGTQYF,TGTGCCAGCAGTACTCTAGCGGGGGGTTCGGGTACGCAGTATTTT
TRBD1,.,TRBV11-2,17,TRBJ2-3,CASSLGDRGLSTDTQYF,TGTGCCAGCAGCTTAGGGGACAGGGGCTTATCCACAGATACGCAGTATTTT
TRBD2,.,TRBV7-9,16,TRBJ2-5,CASSQGTSASQETQYF,TGTGCCAGCAGCCAAGGGACTAGCGCATCCCAAGAGACCCAGTACTTC
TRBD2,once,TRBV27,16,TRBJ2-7,CASSLQGSGGSYEQYF,TGTGCCAGCAGTTTACAGGGTAGCGGGGGGAGCTACGAGCAGTACTTC
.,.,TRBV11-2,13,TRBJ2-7,CASSLGRTYEQYF,TGTGCCAGCAGCTTAGGGCGGACCTACGAGCAGTACTTC
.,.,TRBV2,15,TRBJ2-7,CASISYAGLNYEQYF,TGTGCCAGCATCAGCTATGCGGGGCTTAACTACGAGCAGTACTTC
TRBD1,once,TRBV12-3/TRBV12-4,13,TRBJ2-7,CASSGTASYEQYF,TGTGCCAGCAGCGGGACAGCCTCCTACGAGCAGTACTTC
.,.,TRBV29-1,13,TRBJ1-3,CSVTGYSGNTIYF,TGCAGCGTCACAGGGTACTCTGGAAACACCATATATTTT
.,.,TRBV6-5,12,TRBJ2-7,CASSPDRQQQYF,TGTGCCAGCAGCCCCGACCGACAGCAGCAGTACTTC
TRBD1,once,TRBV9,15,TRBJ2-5,CASSVGGTGGETQYF,TGTGCCAGCAGCGTAGGCGGGACAGGGGGCGAGACCCAGTACTTC
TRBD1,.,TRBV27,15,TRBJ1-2,CASSLVGGTGEGYTF,TGTGCCAGCAGTTTGGTTGGCGGGACAGGGGAGGGCTACACCTTC